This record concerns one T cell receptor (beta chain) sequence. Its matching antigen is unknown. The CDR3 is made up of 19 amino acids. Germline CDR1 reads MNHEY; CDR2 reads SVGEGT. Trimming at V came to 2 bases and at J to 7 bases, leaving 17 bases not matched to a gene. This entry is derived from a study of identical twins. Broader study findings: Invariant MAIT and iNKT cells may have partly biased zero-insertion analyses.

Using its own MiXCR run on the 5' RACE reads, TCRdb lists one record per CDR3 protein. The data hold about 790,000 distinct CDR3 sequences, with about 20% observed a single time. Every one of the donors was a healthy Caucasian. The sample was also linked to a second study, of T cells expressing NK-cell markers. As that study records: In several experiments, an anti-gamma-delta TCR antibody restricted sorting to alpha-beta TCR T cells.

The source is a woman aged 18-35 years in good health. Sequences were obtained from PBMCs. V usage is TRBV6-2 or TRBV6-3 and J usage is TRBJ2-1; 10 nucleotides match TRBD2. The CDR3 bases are TGTGCCAGCAGTTACCGGCCAAGTGGTCTAGCGGGAGAGCGTAATGAGCAGTTCTTC. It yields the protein CASSYRPSGLAGERNEQFF.